A single sample gave rise to the 25 T cell receptor beta chains below, sequenced in a study of a mutant IDH1 vaccine in newly diagnosed glioma. Measured with immunoSEQ multiplex PCR; TCRdb has only the in-frame clones, and not every one. Here the sample spans 75,000 to 100,000 clones, around 90% being singletons. Time point denoted: baseline, week 1 (first vaccination visit). Sample treatment: pre-vaccination baseline after standard-of-care therapy. This material consisted of PBMCs, taken from a glioma patient treated with radiotherapy, temozolomide or both. All receptors derive from a woman between 50 and 59 years old with glioma.

The genes are TRBV6-6 and TRBJ2-5, with 9 bases lining up with TRBD2. J gave up 9 bases and V 7 bases, and 12 bases lay outside the gene matches. Per the germline V gene, CDR1 is MNHNY and CDR2 is SVGAGI (reference sequence). The CDR3 runs 14 residues. DNA of the CDR3: TGTGCCAGCATGACTAGCGGAGCTCGACTGGCCCAGTACTTC. This gives the protein CASMTSGARLAQYF.

The V call is TRBV2, the J call TRBJ2-2; D may correspond to TRBD1 or TRBD2 (5 bases each). Germline V lookup: CDR1 SNHLY, CDR2 FYNNEI. This CDR3 region has 13 residues. Trimming left V 7 bases short and J 6 bases short, with 12 bases between. This CDR3 reads CASKGRGPGELFF. Written as DNA, the CDR3 is TGTGCCAGCAAGGGGCGAGGGCCCGGGGAGCTGTTTTTT.

The chain couples TRBV25-1 to TRBJ2-5; D is unresolved. The CDR3 runs 13 residues. Trimming took off 3 bases at V and 1 base at J, with 6 bases between the two ends. Germline loops: CDR1 MGHDK, CDR2 SYGVNS. CDR3 residues: CASSDPLQETQYF. The CDR3 DNA reads TGTGCCAGCAGTGATCCCCTCCAAGAGACCCAGTACTTC.

The rearrangement uses TRBV9 and TRBJ2-3; a possible D gene is TRBD1 (5 bases). There are 16 residues in the CDR3. CDR1 is SGDLS and CDR2 is YYNGEE in the germline V gene. The V and J ends lost 0 bases and 0 bases respectively, with 11 bases between them. The CDR3 bases are TGTGCCAGCAGCGTAGGTTGGAAGGGGAGCACAGATACGCAGTATTTT. Encoded protein: CASSVGWKGSTDTQYF.

The chain couples TRBV6-5 to TRBJ1-4, with TRBD1 as a possible D gene (5 bases). CDR1 is MNHEY and CDR2 is SVGAGI in the germline V gene. The length of the CDR3 is 15 residues. V was clipped by 7 bases and J by 0 bases, with 12 bases between them. The CDR3, as DNA: TGTGCCAGCAAAGAGCCAGGGACAACTAATGAAAAACTGTTTTTT. Protein: CASKEPGTTNEKLFF.

V and J are TRBV7-9 and TRBJ2-2; tentatively, D is TRBD1 or TRBD2 (5 bases each). CDR3 size: 13 residues. Germline V gives CDR1 SEHNR, CDR2 FQNEAQ (reference sequence). V shed 5 bases and J shed 7 bases, with 11 bases lying between them. The CDR3: CASSPWGRGELFF. CDR3 bases: TGTGCCAGCAGCCCCTGGGGACGCGGGGAGCTGTTTTTT.

The chain has TRBV27 and TRBJ1-6; 7 nucleotides agree with TRBD1. The junction had 11 bases not matched to a gene; V was cut back by 0 bases and J by 9 bases. Germline-derived CDR1 and CDR2 are MNHEY and SMNVEV (reference sequence). The CDR3 has 17 amino acids. DNA of the CDR3: TGTGCCAGCAGTTTATCGGGCGACGGACAGGCGGTTTCACCCCTCCACTTT. Encoded protein: CASSLSGDGQAVSPLHF.

The V gene is TRBV29-1, the J gene TRBJ2-5, with 11 bases fitting TRBD1. The J call is in doubt because the DNA end fits TRBJ2-7 better. Germline loops: CDR1 SQVTM, CDR2 ANQGSEA. The CDR3 sequence is 14 residues long. CDR3 in amino acids: CSVGPGQGANEQYF. Written as DNA, the CDR3 is TGCAGCGTTGGCCCCGGACAGGGGGCGAACGAGCAGTACTTC.

The V gene is TRBV30, the J gene TRBJ1-2; possibly TRBD1 for D (6 bases). The CDR3 length is 14 residues. From germline, CDR1 is GTSNPN and CDR2 SVGIG (reference sequence). V was pared by 3 bases and J by 7 bases, with 18 bases between. The CDR3 protein is CAWSQLRGAGGYTF. The DNA of the CDR3 is TGTGCCTGGAGCCAACTTAGGGGGGCCGGTGGCTACACCTTC. Based on the CDR3 plus reference TRBV30 and TRBJ1-2, the full variable domain is SQTIHQWPATLVQPVGSPLSLECTVEGTSNPNLYWYRQAAGRGLQLLFYSVGIGQISSEVPQNLSASRPQDRQFILSSKKLLLSDSGFYLCAWSQLRGAGGYTFGSGTRLTVV.

The J gene is TRBJ2-1, the V gene TRBV18; 10 bases fit TRBD2. This CDR3 spans 15 amino acids. J gave up 8 bases and V 3 bases, and 7 bases lay outside the gene matches. Germline values: CDR1 KGHSH, CDR2 LQKENI. CDR3 in amino acids: CASSPLAGVFDEQFF. For the CDR3, the DNA is TGTGCCAGCTCACCCCTAGCGGGAGTTTTTGATGAGCAGTTCTTC.

This sequence joins TRBV11-2 and TRBJ2-1, with D perhaps matching TRBD2 (6 bases). The V end lost 3 bases, the J end lost 7 bases, and 10 bases lay between the germline ends. This CDR3 region has 13 residues. Germline V CDR1 and CDR2: SGHAT, FQNNGV. In nucleotides, the CDR3 is TGTGCCAGCAGCTTGGGACTCTCTAATGAGCAGTTCTTC. It yields the protein CASSLGLSNEQFF.

Written as DNA, the CDR3 is TGTGCCAGCAGTTTATCTCAGGGTGGGGGCGGGGAGCTGTTTTTT. Protein product: CASSLSQGGGGELFF. J is TRBJ2-2 and V is TRBV27, with D possibly being TRBD1 or TRBD2 (5 bases each). V lost 0 bases, J lost 7 bases, and 12 bases lay in between. CDR1 is MNHEY, CDR2 SMNVEV, per germline (reference sequence). The CDR3 covers 15 residues.

The chain combines TRBV18 with TRBJ2-1; 13 positions match TRBD2. Germline V lookup: CDR1 KGHSH, CDR2 LQKENI. Trimming at V came to 2 bases and at J to 8 bases, leaving 3 bases not matched to a gene. The CDR3 covers 15 residues. The CDR3 here is CASSPGLAGVDEQFF. DNA of the CDR3: TGTGCCAGCTCACCAGGACTAGCGGGAGTCGATGAGCAGTTCTTC. The whole variable domain, remainder taken from reference TRBV18 and TRBJ2-1, is NAGVMQNPRHLVRRRGQEARLRCSPMKGHSHVYWYRQLPEEGLKFMVYLQKENIIDESGMPKERFSAEFPKEGPSILRIQQVVRGDSAAYFCASSPGLAGVDEQFFGPGTRLTVL.

V is TRBV4-1 and J is TRBJ2-3; no definite D call. The V end lost 1 base, the J end lost 0 bases, and 11 bases lay between the germline ends. The CDR3 spans 16 residues. Germline V CDR1 and CDR2: MGHRA, YSYEKL. The CDR3 loop reads CASSQVDLFSTDTQYF. CDR3 nucleotide sequence: TGCGCCAGCAGCCAAGTCGATCTCTTTAGCACAGATACGCAGTATTTT.

The CDR3 here is CAISEWRGGGYEQYF. CDR3 nucleotides: TGTGCCATCAGTGAGTGGAGGGGGGGAGGCTACGAGCAGTACTTC. This chain joins TRBV10-3 and TRBJ2-7; D is possibly TRBD2 (7 bases). The ends were cut back, 1 base at V and 3 bases at J, with 13 bases in the middle. The length of the CDR3 is 15 residues. The germline V gene has CDR1 ENHRY and CDR2 SYGVKD.

The chain employs TRBV11-2 and TRBJ1-1; a possible D gene is TRBD1 (5 bases). Deletions cut 7 bases from V and 1 base from J, with 13 bases between. Per germline, CDR1 SGHAT and CDR2 FQNNGV. This CDR3 has 14 amino acids. The CDR3 loop is CASTPRVGNTEAFF. The CDR3 DNA reads as TGTGCCAGCACCCCCAGGGTGGGGAACACTGAAGCTTTCTTT.

This chain joins TRBV7-9 and TRBJ1-1, with TRBD1 as a possible D gene (5 bases). From germline, CDR1 is SEHNR and CDR2 FQNEAQ (reference sequence). V was shortened by 7 bases and J by 4 bases, with 13 bases between the two germline ends. The CDR3 has 13 residues. In nucleotides, the CDR3 is TGTGCCAGCACCTCGACGGGGCCCACTGAAGCTTTCTTT. Protein: CASTSTGPTEAFF.

V is TRBV6-6 and J is TRBJ1-5, with D possibly matching TRBD1 (6 bases). Germline V gene sequence: CDR1 MNHNY, CDR2 SVGAGI (reference sequence). The CDR3 runs to 16 residues. Deletions cut 0 bases from V and 5 bases from J, with 14 bases between. The CDR3, as DNA: TGTGCCAGCAGTTACTCGGCCAGGGGTTGGGATCAGCCCCAGCATTTT. As protein: CASSYSARGWDQPQHF.

V is TRBV28 and J is TRBJ2-5, with D possibly called TRBD1 or TRBD2 (6 bases each). Germline CDR1 MDHEN, CDR2 SYDVKM. Trimming removed 3 bases from V and 9 bases from J, with 11 bases in between. This CDR3 is 12 amino acids long. The DNA of the CDR3 is TGTGCCAGCAGTTTTTGGGGGGCGGCCCAGTACTTC. It translates to CASSFWGAAQYF. Full variable domain (remainder filled in from reference TRBV28 and TRBJ2-5): DVKVTQSSRYLVKRTGEKVFLECVQDMDHENMFWYRQDPGLGLRLIYFSYDVKMKEKGDIPEGYSVSREKKERFSLILESASTNQTSMYLCASSFWGAAQYFGPGTRLLVL.

J is TRBJ2-1 and V is TRBV7-2; perhaps D is TRBD1 or TRBD2 (5 bases each). V was shortened by 3 bases and J by 0 bases, with 18 bases between the two germline ends. The V gene's germline CDR1 is SGHTA and CDR2 FQGNSA. This CDR3 contains 18 residues. The DNA for the CDR3 is TGTGCCAGCAGCTTCAAAGACCGGGACGGATACTCCTACAATGAGCAGTTCTTC. It translates to CASSFKDRDGYSYNEQFF.

This chain links TRBV27 with TRBJ2-7; D is perhaps TRBD1 (6 bases). The CDR3 has 14 residues. Trimming cost V 3 bases and J 5 bases, with 14 bases left between them. The germline CDR1 and CDR2 sequences are MNHEY and SMNVEV (reference sequence). The CDR3 loop reads CASSLRAPGDEQYF. The CDR3 nucleotides read TGTGCCAGCAGTTTGAGGGCCCCAGGGGACGAGCAGTACTTC.

This clone was detected only once. The CDR3 protein is CAIGTGREDEQFF. The CDR3 region has the DNA TGTGCCATCGGAACCGGGAGGGAGGATGAGCAGTTCTTC. The chain uses TRBV10-3 and TRBJ2-1, with 8 bases identical to TRBD2. Germline assignment: CDR1 ENHRY and CDR2 SYGVKD. The CDR3 covers 13 residues. The J segment lost 8 bases and the V segment lost 8 bases, leaving 8 bases of the junction unmatched.

Turning to this clone: In the same sample, other DNA sequences code for this CDR3. The CDR3 DNA reads as TGTGCCAGCAGCTTAGGTGGGGGGACGGGGGAGCAGTACTTC. Translated, it gives CASSLGGGTGEQYF. This chain uses TRBV7-9 with TRBJ2-7, with D perhaps TRBD2 (6 bases). The germline CDR1 and CDR2 sequences are SEHNR and FQNEAQ (reference sequence). The CDR3 totals 14 residues. Trimming pared 1 base from V and 7 bases from J, leaving 14 bases between. The whole variable domain, filled in from reference TRBV7-9 and TRBJ2-7, reads DTGVSQNPRHKITKRGQNVTFRCDPISEHNRLYWYRQTLGQGPEFLTYFQNEAQLEKSRLLSDRFSAERPKGSFSTLEIQRTEQGDSAMYLCASSLGGGTGEQYFGPGTRLTVT.

The chain combines TRBV7-8 with TRBJ2-1, with 9 bases that match TRBD2. Germline V gives CDR1 SGHVS, CDR2 FQNEAQ. Unmatched junction bases numbered 2, after V lost 2 bases and J lost 0 bases. The CDR3 is made up of 16 amino acids. The CDR3 spells CASSLLTSGSYNEQFF. The CDR3, as DNA: TGTGCCAGCAGCTTACTGACTAGCGGCTCCTACAATGAGCAGTTCTTC. Variable domain in full (rest from reference TRBV7-8 and TRBJ2-1): GAGVSQSPRYKVAKRGQDVALRCDPISGHVSLFWYQQALGQGPEFLTYFQNEAQLDKSGLPSDRFFAERPEGSVSTLKIQRTQQEDSAVYLCASSLLTSGSYNEQFFGPGTRLTVL.

The chain recombines TRBV4-1 with TRBJ2-7, with D tentatively TRBD2 (5 bases). The CDR3 length is 15 residues. The ends were cut back, 1 base at V and 4 bases at J, with 14 bases in the middle. CDR1 MGHRA and CDR2 YSYEKL come from the germline V gene. The CDR3, as DNA: TGCGCCAGCAGCCAAGGCGTCGGGATGGTATACGAGCAGTACTTC. Protein: CASSQGVGMVYEQYF.